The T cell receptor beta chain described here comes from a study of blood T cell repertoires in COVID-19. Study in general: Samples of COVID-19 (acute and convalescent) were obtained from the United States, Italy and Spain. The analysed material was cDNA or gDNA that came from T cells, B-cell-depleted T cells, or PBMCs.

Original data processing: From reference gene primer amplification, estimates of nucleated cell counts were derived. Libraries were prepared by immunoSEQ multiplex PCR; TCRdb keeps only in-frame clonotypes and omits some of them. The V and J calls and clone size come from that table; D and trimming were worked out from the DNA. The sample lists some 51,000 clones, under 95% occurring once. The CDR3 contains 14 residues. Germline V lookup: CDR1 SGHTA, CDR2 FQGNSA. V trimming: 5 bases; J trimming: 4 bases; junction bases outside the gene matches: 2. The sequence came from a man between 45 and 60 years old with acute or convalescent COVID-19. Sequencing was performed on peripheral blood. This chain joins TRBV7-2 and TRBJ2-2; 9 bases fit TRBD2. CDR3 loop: CASSLSGSTGELFF. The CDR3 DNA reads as TGTGCCAGCAGCCTTAGCGGGAGCACCGGGGAGCTGTTTTTT. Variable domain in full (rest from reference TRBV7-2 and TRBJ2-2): GAGVSQSPSNKVTEKGKDVELRCDPISGHTALYWYRQSLGQGLEFLIYFQGNSAPDKSGLPSDRFSAERTGGSVSTLTIQRTQQEDSAVYLCASSLSGSTGELFFGEGSRLTVL.